This T cell receptor beta chain was documented in a study of CD8 T cells in Susac syndrome. In this sample, this clonotype turned up once. RNA totalling roughly 0.45 to 1 ug underwent reverse transcription with random hexamers. It was immunoSEQ multiplex PCR that amplified TCR beta CDR3 across 54 Vbeta and 13 Jbeta. A single record per CDR3 protein comes from TCRdb applying MiXCR to the immunoSEQ multiplex PCR reads. The repertoire holds roughly 200,000 distinct CDR3 sequences, with nearly 97% as singletons. CDR3 length equals 13 residues. Between the trimmed V and J ends, which lost 7 bases and 0 bases, there was a span of 4 bases. Treatment-naive patients with stable or active relapsing-remitting disease were the multiple sclerosis controls.

The source is a human donor with multiple sclerosis. The V gene is TRBV12-3 or TRBV12-4, the J gene TRBJ2-6; no clear D gene. The sequencing sample was made of CD4+ T cells from PBMCs. CDR3 coding DNA: TGTGCCAGCACTCCCTCTGGGGCCAACGTCCTGACTTTC. It codes for CASTPSGANVLTF.